The clone carrying this T cell receptor beta chain has ten or more counts. The data belong to a study of CD8+CD57+ T cells in acquired aplastic anemia. Genomic DNA provided the template from which TCR beta VDJ and CDR3 profiles were obtained. TCRdb itself ran the reads through MiXCR, one entry per CDR3 protein. The data contain about 130,000 distinct CDR3 sequences, roughly 50% of them seen just once; the ten biggest clones take up roughly 2.6%. The germline CDR1 and CDR2 sequences are SGHTA and FQGTGA. CDR3 length equals 14 residues. V was clipped by 3 bases and J by 0 bases, with 9 bases between them.

The chain employs TRBV7-3 and TRBJ2-7; D is perhaps TRBD2 (6 bases). Material for sequencing was sorted CD4+, CD8+, or CD8+CD57+ T cells (not recorded which) from PBMCs. The receptor was derived from a human donor in good health, serving as a control. As DNA, the CDR3 is TGTGCCAGCAGCTTGGGCGGGGACTCCTACGAGCAGTACTTC. Its translation is CASSLGGDSYEQYF.